Listed here are 32 T cell receptor beta chains from one sample, sequenced in a study of OX40 agonist ivuxolimab in advanced cancers. Sequencing used immunoSEQ multiplex PCR; TCRdb keeps in-frame clones, though not all of them. This sample has 82,000 or so clones, with 75% to 90% found just once. Sample: CD4+ or CD8+ T cells sorted from blood, taken in a trial of the OX40 agonist ivuxolimab. Receptors were obtained from an adult with an advanced solid tumor such as melanoma, head and neck, liver or kidney cancer.

This clone was seen only once. V and J are TRBV19 and TRBJ1-6; 7 bases agree with TRBD1. CDR1 is LNHDA and CDR2 is SQIVND in the germline V gene (reference sequence). Unmatched junction bases numbered 9, after V lost 6 bases and J lost 7 bases. There are 15 residues in the CDR3. CDR3 in DNA: TGTGCCAGTAGGAATACGGGACAGCTGAATTCACCCCTCCACTTT. This gives the protein CASRNTGQLNSPLHF.

The chain has TRBV4-1 and TRBJ1-5; D gene ambiguous. Trimming left V 0 bases short and J 4 bases short, with 10 bases between. Germline V lookup: CDR1 MGHRA, CDR2 YSYEKL. This CDR3 has 15 residues. For the CDR3, the DNA is TGCGCCAGCAGCCAAGACGGAACAGATAATCAGCCCCAGCATTTT. Protein: CASSQDGTDNQPQHF.

The chain links TRBV27 to TRBJ1-2, with TRBD1 matching over 8 bases. CDR3 length equals 15 residues. Germline lookup yields CDR1 MNHEY and CDR2 SMNVEV (reference sequence). V was clipped by 5 bases and J by 7 bases; unmatched bases: 12. The CDR3 loop reads CASSPPGQGRTGYTF. Written as DNA, the CDR3 is TGTGCCAGCAGTCCCCCCGGACAGGGTAGGACTGGCTACACCTTC.

V and J are TRBV4-2 and TRBJ2-3; TRBD2 matches at 11 bases. Germline CDR1 is LGHNA and CDR2 is YNFKEQ. Losses at the gene ends were 0 bases for V and 2 bases for J; bases not matched to a gene: 1. The CDR3 covers 16 residues. This chain's CDR3 is CASSQELAGATDTQYF. DNA of the CDR3: TGTGCCAGCAGCCAAGAACTAGCGGGGGCCACAGATACGCAGTATTTT.

The CDR3: CASSLPLSPLHF. In nucleotides, the CDR3 is TGTGCCAGCAGCTTGCCCCTTTCACCCCTCCACTTT. The chain is built from TRBV5-6 and TRBJ1-6; unclear D gene. CDR3 size: 12 residues. Germline values: CDR1 SGHDT, CDR2 YYEEEE. V shed 1 base and J shed 9 bases, with 5 bases lying between them. Combining the CDR3 with reference TRBV5-6 and TRBJ1-6 gives the whole variable domain DAGVTQSPTHLIKTRGQQVTLRCSPKSGHDTVSWYQQALGQGPQFIFQYYEEEERQRGNFPDRFSGHQFPNYSSELNVNALLLGDSALYLCASSLPLSPLHFGNGTRLTVT.

The chain recombines TRBV15 with TRBJ1-2; D not certain. Trimming pared 0 bases from V and 1 base from J, leaving 15 bases between. The CDR3 is 17 residues long. Per germline, CDR1 LNHNV and CDR2 YYDKDF (reference sequence). CDR3 sequence (DNA): TGTGCCACCAGCAGAGATCTTGGGTCAGTGCTTAACTATGGCTACACCTTC. Translation: CATSRDLGSVLNYGYTF.

In its sample, this clone was seen once. At one boundary the junction diverges from the germline segment, which might be a read error. The chain has TRBV28 and TRBJ1-1; D uncertain. The CDR3 totals 15 residues. Looked up from germline, CDR1 is MDHEN and CDR2 is SYDVKM. The CDR3 DNA sequence: TGTGCCAGCCGTTTTCGGGCAGACTCGAACACTGAAGCTTTCTTT. Amino acids: CASRFRADSNTEAFF.

The chain's CDR3 is CASSVADRTTGELFF. In DNA, the CDR3 is TGCGCCAGCAGCGTTGCGGACAGAACCACCGGGGAGCTGTTTTTT. The chain has TRBV5-1 and TRBJ2-2; D might be TRBD1 (6 bases). Trimming left V 4 bases short and J 4 bases short, with 14 bases between. The V gene's germline CDR1 is SGHRS and CDR2 YFSETQ. The CDR3 has 15 amino acids. Complete variable domain (other parts from reference TRBV5-1 and TRBJ2-2): KAGVTQTPRYLIKTRGQQVTLSCSPISGHRSVSWYQQTPGQGLQFLFEYFSETQRNKGNFPGRFSGRQFSNSRSEMNVSTLELGDSALYLCASSVADRTTGELFFGEGSRLTVL.

This clone was observed once. The chain has TRBV5-1 and TRBJ2-2; 11 positions match TRBD2. CDR1 and CDR2 (germline): SGHRS, YFSETQ. CDR3 length equals 20 residues. J was trimmed by 0 bases and V by 0 bases; bases with no gene match: 10. CDR3 residues: CASSLEVIAGGFANTGELFF. The CDR3 nucleotides read TGCGCCAGCAGCTTGGAAGTTATAGCGGGGGGGTTCGCGAACACCGGGGAGCTGTTTTTT.

The rearrangement joins TRBV5-8 to TRBJ2-4, with D perhaps given as TRBD1 or TRBD2 (6 bases each). In germline, CDR1 is SGHTS, CDR2 YDEGEE. V was clipped by 5 bases and J by 6 bases, with 15 bases between them. The CDR3 consists of 14 residues. The CDR3 here is CASRSGARRNIQYF. Written as DNA, the CDR3 is TGTGCCAGCAGATCGGGGGCTCGGAGAAACATTCAGTACTTC.

V is TRBV29-1 and J is TRBJ2-5; tentatively, D is TRBD2 (6 bases). CDR3 length: 15 amino acids. Germline CDR1 and CDR2: SQVTM and ANQGSEA. V lost 4 bases, J lost 4 bases, and 19 bases lay in between. DNA of the CDR3: TGCAGCGTTGGGGCTACCGGGACTGCCCTAGAGACCCAGTACTTC. Translated, it gives CSVGATGTALETQYF.

The V call is TRBV18, the J call TRBJ2-2; 12 bases match TRBD2. V dropped 5 bases and J dropped 1; count of bases not matched to a gene: 11. The germline V gene encodes CDR1 KGHSH and CDR2 LQKENI. The CDR3 length is 19 residues. As DNA, the CDR3 is TGTGCCAGCTCAGAGGACGGCAGACTAGCGGGGGTGAACACCGGGGAGCTGTTTTTT. Protein product: CASSEDGRLAGVNTGELFF.

The chain recombines TRBV19 with TRBJ2-1; D is perhaps TRBD2 (5 bases). Between the trimmed V and J ends, which lost 1 base and 0 bases, there was a span of 13 bases. The CDR3 runs to 17 residues. Looked up from germline, CDR1 is LNHDA and CDR2 is SQIVND (reference sequence). The CDR3 sequence: CASSIGLAFASYNEQFF. Here the CDR3 DNA reads TGTGCCAGTAGTATAGGGCTAGCATTTGCCTCCTACAATGAGCAGTTCTTC.

This clone was seen only once. J is TRBJ1-4 and V is TRBV5-6, with unresolved D. The CDR3 covers 14 residues. The germline V gene has CDR1 SGHDT and CDR2 YYEEEE. V lost 0 bases and J 8 bases, leaving 11 bases between the germline ends. The CDR3 nucleotides read TGTGCCAGCAGCTTGGGGGCTATCGCCGAAAAACTGTTTTTT. Its translation: CASSLGAIAEKLFF.

The chain combines TRBV5-6 with TRBJ2-2; D might be TRBD2 (6 bases). This CDR3 comprises 14 residues. The V end was cut by 4 bases, the J end by 6 bases, with 13 bases between. Germline CDR1 and CDR2: SGHDT and YYEEEE. The CDR3 nucleotides are TGTGCCAGCAGCACCAGACTAGTGCCCGGGGAGCTGTTTTTT. This gives the protein CASSTRLVPGELFF.

The CDR3 reads CASTEAGRDTQYF. The CDR3 DNA follows: TGTGCCAGCACCGAAGCGGGGAGAGATACGCAGTATTTT. V usage is TRBV28 and J usage is TRBJ2-3, with TRBD2 matching 7 bases. There are 13 residues in the CDR3. Per germline, CDR1 MDHEN and CDR2 SYDVKM. Trimming removed 7 bases from V and 5 bases from J; junction bases left unmatched: 6.

The rearrangement uses TRBV19 and TRBJ2-1; weak D call: TRBD2 (5 bases). Looked up from germline, CDR1 is LNHDA and CDR2 is SQIVND (reference sequence). The ends were cut back, 1 base at V and 10 bases at J, with 14 bases in the middle. The CDR3 has 14 amino acids. The CDR3 region is CASSIATGFGEQFF. CDR3 sequence (DNA): TGTGCCAGTAGTATAGCTACGGGATTCGGGGAGCAGTTCTTC.

The J gene is TRBJ1-1, the V gene TRBV7-9; D gene ambiguous. The germline CDR1 and CDR2 sequences are SEHNR and FQNEAQ (reference sequence). V dropped 4 bases and J dropped 2 bases, with 11 bases sitting between them. The CDR3 extends over 14 amino acids. The CDR3 loop is CASSSQSQNTEAFF. CDR3 sequence (DNA): TGTGCCAGCAGCTCCCAAAGCCAAAACACTGAAGCTTTCTTT.

V gene TRBV7-9 combines with J gene TRBJ2-1; the match to TRBD1 covers 7 bases. The CDR3 covers 16 residues. J was trimmed by 6 bases and V by 1 base; bases with no gene match: 9. Germline-derived CDR1 and CDR2 are SEHNR and FQNEAQ (reference sequence). CDR3 sequence reads: CASSLEGTQGINEQFF. CDR3 DNA sequence: TGTGCCAGCAGCTTAGAAGGTACACAGGGGATCAATGAGCAGTTCTTC.

This sequence joins TRBV30 and TRBJ1-4, with TRBD1 matching over 7 bases. J lost 3 bases, V lost 7 bases, and 11 bases had no gene match. This CDR3 has 15 amino acids. Per germline, CDR1 GTSNPN and CDR2 SVGIG (reference sequence). The CDR3 loop is CAYWGGDSSNEKLFF. The CDR3 DNA reads as TGTGCCTACTGGGGGGGGGACAGCTCTAATGAAAAACTGTTTTTT.

The chain couples TRBV4-3 to TRBJ1-1, with D possibly matching TRBD1 (6 bases). The CDR3 is 18 residues long. The germline V gene encodes CDR1 LGHNA and CDR2 YSLEER. Trimming removed 2 bases from V and 5 bases from J, with 24 bases in between. CDR3 DNA sequence: TGCGCCAGCAGCCAAAACCTTCGAGGGGGGGCCGTCGGGACTGAAGCTTTCTTT. It translates to CASSQNLRGGAVGTEAFF.

The rearrangement joins TRBV29-1 to TRBJ1-1; a possible D gene is TRBD1 (6 bases). Germline CDR1 and CDR2: SQVTM and ANQGSEA. V dropped 5 bases and J dropped 4 bases, with 11 bases sitting between them. CDR3 length: 12 residues. CDR3: CSVLGGITEAFF. For the CDR3, the DNA is TGCAGCGTTTTAGGGGGTATCACTGAAGCTTTCTTT. Drawing the rest from reference TRBV29-1 and TRBJ1-1, the complete variable domain is SAVISQKPSRDICQRGTSLTIQCQVDSQVTMMFWYRQQPGQSLTLIATANQGSEATYESGFVIDKFPISRPNLTFSTLTVSNMSPEDSSIYLCSVLGGITEAFFGQGTRLTVV.

The CDR3 reads CASKRTSGAPYEQYF. The CDR3 nucleotides read TGTGCCAGCAAAAGGACTAGCGGGGCGCCCTACGAGCAGTACTTC. The chain recombines TRBV28 with TRBJ2-7, with 12 positions matching TRBD2. Losses at the gene ends were 7 bases for V and 2 bases for J; bases not matched to a gene: 6. CDR3 length equals 15 residues. Germline V gene sequence: CDR1 MDHEN, CDR2 SYDVKM.

The chain uses TRBV14 and TRBJ2-1; D is unresolved. V was cut by 0 bases and J by 4 bases, with 16 bases left in between. This CDR3 is 17 amino acids long. CDR1 is SGHDN and CDR2 is FVKESK in the germline V gene. Here the CDR3 DNA reads TGTGCCAGCAGCCAAGAGCTCTTTTGGGGTGAATACAATGAGCAGTTCTTC. As protein: CASSQELFWGEYNEQFF. The full variable domain, completed using reference TRBV14 and TRBJ2-1, is EAGVTQFPSHSVIEKGQTVTLRCDPISGHDNLYWYRRVMGKEIKFLLHFVKESKQDESGMPNNRFLAERTGGTYSTLKVQPAELEDSGVYFCASSQELFWGEYNEQFFGPGTRLTVL.

The chain uses TRBV21-1 and TRBJ2-6; TRBD1 was called by the table and not checked on the DNA. TRBV21-1 is flagged as a pseudogene. CDR3 size: 21 residues. In DNA form, the CDR3 reads TGTGCCAGCAGCAGGGACTCCCAAGGGGGACAGGGAATATCTGGGGCCAACGTCCTGACTTTC. Amino acids: CASSRDSQGGQGISGANVLTF.

This clone turned up a few times. The chain couples TRBV28 to TRBJ1-4, with no clear D. V was shortened by 8 bases and J by 2 bases, with 12 bases between the two germline ends. The CDR3 sequence is 14 residues long. Germline assignment: CDR1 MDHEN and CDR2 SYDVKM. The CDR3 coding sequence is TGTGCCAGCCGGGCCGGGCGCACTAATGAAAAACTGTTTTTT. It translates to CASRAGRTNEKLFF.

The chain combines TRBV6-1 with TRBJ2-3; TRBD2 matches at 12 bases. V shed 4 bases, J shed 1 base, and the junction held 3 bases outside the gene matches. CDR1 MNHNS and CDR2 SASEGT come from the germline V gene. The CDR3 sequence is 16 residues long. CDR3 in amino acids: CASSARLAGGTDTQYF. As DNA, the CDR3 is TGTGCCAGCAGTGCCCGACTAGCGGGGGGCACAGATACGCAGTATTTT.

The chain has TRBV15 and TRBJ2-3; TRBD2 matches at 7 bases. CDR3 length equals 16 residues. Germline assignment: CDR1 LNHNV and CDR2 YYDKDF (reference sequence). V shed 0 bases and J 2 bases; nucleotides not matched to a gene: 5. This chain's CDR3 is CATSRETGGNTDTQYF. The CDR3 bases are TGTGCCACCAGCAGAGAAACGGGGGGTAACACAGATACGCAGTATTTT. Complete variable domain (other parts from reference TRBV15 and TRBJ2-3): DAMVIQNPRYQVTQFGKPVTLSCSQTLNHNVMYWYQQKSSQAPKLLFHYYDKDFNNEADTPDNFQSRRPNTSFCFLDIRSPGLGDTAMYLCATSRETGGNTDTQYFGPGTRLTVL.

The chain carries TRBV7-3 and TRBJ1-2; TRBD1 agrees at 7 bases. The length of the CDR3 is 15 residues. V lost 4 bases and J lost 2; bases outside the gene matches: 7. CDR1 and CDR2 from the germline V gene are SGHTA and FQGTGA. The CDR3 coding sequence is TGTGCCAGCAGCTCACTTCCGGGACAGAACTATGGCTACACCTTC. It translates to CASSSLPGQNYGYTF. Full variable domain (rest looked up from reference TRBV7-3 and TRBJ1-2): GAGVSQTPSNKVTEKGKYVELRCDPISGHTALYWYRQSLGQGPEFLIYFQGTGAADDSGLPNDRFFAVRPEGSVSTLKIQRTERGDSAVYLCASSSLPGQNYGYTFGSGTRLTVV.

The rearrangement uses TRBV5-1 and TRBJ1-6; 7 bases are shared with TRBD1. The V gene's germline CDR1 is SGHRS and CDR2 YFSETQ. J was trimmed by 9 bases and V by 7 bases; bases with no gene match: 10. This CDR3 has 14 residues. CDR3 in amino acids: CASLNRDSSSPLHF. DNA of the CDR3: TGCGCCAGCCTAAATCGGGACAGCAGTTCACCCCTCCACTTT. The variable domain in full, completed from reference TRBV5-1 and TRBJ1-6, reads KAGVTQTPRYLIKTRGQQVTLSCSPISGHRSVSWYQQTPGQGLQFLFEYFSETQRNKGNFPGRFSGRQFSNSRSEMNVSTLELGDSALYLCASLNRDSSSPLHFGNGTRLTVT.

The chain is built from TRBV7-9 and TRBJ1-3; 11 nucleotides agree with TRBD1. CDR1 and CDR2 from the germline V gene are SEHNR and FQNEAQ (reference sequence). After removal of 6 bases from V and 2 bases from J, the junction contained 6 bases not matched to a gene. The CDR3 is 16 amino acids. CDR3 protein: CASSRSDRGPGNTIYF. The CDR3 coding sequence is TGTGCCAGCAGTCGTTCGGACAGGGGGCCTGGAAACACCATATATTTT.

The chain combines TRBV5-1 with TRBJ2-1; 15 bases fit TRBD2. J lost 5 bases, V lost 1 base, and 7 bases had no gene match. The CDR3 consists of 18 residues. Looked up from germline, CDR1 is SGHRS and CDR2 is YFSETQ. The CDR3 coding sequence is TGCGCCAGCAGCTTGATAGGGACTAGCGGGGGGACTCACAATGAGCAGTTCTTC. Its protein product is CASSLIGTSGGTHNEQFF.